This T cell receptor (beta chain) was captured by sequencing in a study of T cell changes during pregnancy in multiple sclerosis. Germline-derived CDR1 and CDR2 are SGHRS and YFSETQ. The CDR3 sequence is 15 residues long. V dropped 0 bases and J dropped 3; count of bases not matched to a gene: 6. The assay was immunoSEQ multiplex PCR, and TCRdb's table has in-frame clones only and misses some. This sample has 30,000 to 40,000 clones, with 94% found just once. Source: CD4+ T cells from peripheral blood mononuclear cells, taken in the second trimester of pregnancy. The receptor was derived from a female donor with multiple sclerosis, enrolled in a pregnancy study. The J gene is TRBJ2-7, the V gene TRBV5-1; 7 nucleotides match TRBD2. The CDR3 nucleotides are TGCGCCAGCAGCTTGGGGGAGGGGTTAATCTACGAGCAGTACTTC. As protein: CASSLGEGLIYEQYF.